Listed below are T cell receptor beta chains from one sample, sequenced in a study of response to subunit inactivated influenza vaccine. TCRdb itself ran the RT-PCR reads through MiXCR, one entry per CDR3 protein. The sample lists some 480,000 distinct CDR3 sequences, 10% to 11% occurring once. The material was PBMCs from blood, obtained 45 days after vaccination. The source of these receptors is a man aged 45-65 years who received an inactivated influenza vaccine. The CDR3 runs from the conserved cysteine through the conserved F or W. The D gene is left open where the match is weak. The listing skips clone size in some rows; elsewhere it reads once, few, many or a size class.

j_gene,d_gene,v_gene,abundance,CDR3nt,CDR3aa
TRBJ2-2,-,TRBV6-1,-,TGTGCCAGTACAGGGCCGCTCTACACCGGGGAGCTGTTTTTT,CASTGPLYTGELFF
TRBJ2-2,-,TRBV12-3/TRBV12-4,many,TGTGCCAGCACCACAGGGTTACAGTCCGGGGAGCTGTTTTTT,CASTTGLQSGELFF
TRBJ1-5,-,TRBV28,few,TGTGCCAGCAGCCTCACCGCACAACAGGGTCGCAATCAGCCCCAGCATTTT,CASSLTAQQGRNQPQHF
TRBJ2-1,-,TRBV6-1,-,TGTGCCAGCAGCCCGGGCGCGGGTCGCTACAATGAGCAGTTCTTC,CASSPGAGRYNEQFF
TRBJ2-1,-,TRBV6-2/TRBV6-3,-,TGTGCCAGCAGTTACTCAGACGGCTCCTACAATGAGCAGTTCTTC,CASSYSDGSYNEQFF
TRBJ2-1,-,TRBV15,few,TGTGCCACCAGCCCTCGGGAAGCTTCCTACAATGAGCAGTTCTTC,CATSPREASYNEQFF
TRBJ2-1,-,TRBV25-1,-,TGTGCCAGCAGTGTATCGAGGCTATCGGTTTACAATGAGCAGTTCTTC,CASSVSRLSVYNEQFF
TRBJ2-3,TRBD2,TRBV6-1,-,TGTGCCAGCTACTTAGCGGGGGGGGCAGATACGCAGTATTTT,CASYLAGGADTQYF
TRBJ2-7,-,TRBV12-5,-,TGTGCTAGTGGCCCCGACTCCTACGAGCAGTACTTC,CASGPDSYEQYF
TRBJ2-7,-,TRBV28,few,TGTGCCAGCAGTTTACCGCACCTAGCAGCCGACGAGCAGTACTTC,CASSLPHLAADEQYF
TRBJ2-5,-,TRBV12-3/TRBV12-4,few,TGTGCCAGCAGGAATTTCCCGGGGCGGGAAGAGACCCAGTACTTC,CASRNFPGREETQYF
TRBJ2-3,TRBD1,TRBV5-1,few,TGCGCCAGCAGCTTGAGGACAGGGGATACGCAGTATTTT,CASSLRTGDTQYF
TRBJ2-7,-,TRBV10-3,many,TGTGCCATCAGTGACGGGGGCAGCTACGAGCAGTACTTC,CAISDGGSYEQYF
TRBJ1-4,-,TRBV10-1,-,TGCGCCAGCACCGACCCCGACAGTCCCGGTAATGAAAAACTGTTTTTT,CASTDPDSPGNEKLFF
TRBJ1-3,TRBD1,TRBV7-8,-,TGTGCCAGCAGCAAAAGGCCGACGGGACAGGGGGCTGGAAACACCATATATTTT,CASSKRPTGQGAGNTIYF
TRBJ2-7,TRBD1,TRBV7-2,many,TGTGCCAGCAGCTTCACAGGGGGCGCGCAGTACTTC,CASSFTGGAQYF
TRBJ1-1,-,TRBV12-3/TRBV12-4,-,TGTGCCAGCAGTTTAGCCGCTGGGATGAACACTGAAGCTTTCTTT,CASSLAAGMNTEAFF
TRBJ2-7,TRBD2,TRBV20-1,few,TGCAGTGCTAGAGGGACTAGCGCAAGTTACGAGCAGTACTTC,CSARGTSASYEQYF
TRBJ2-7,TRBD2,TRBV3-1,few,TGTGCCAGCAGCCAATTTTTCTCCCGGGCGACGCGAGCGGGGGTCGAGCAGTACTTC,CASSQFFSRATRAGVEQYF
TRBJ2-1,TRBD2,TRBV10-3,few,TGTGCCATCAGTGAGTCCGTTCTAGCGGGGGGAAATGAGCAGTTCTTC,CAISESVLAGGNEQFF
TRBJ2-2,-,TRBV6-2/TRBV6-3,few,TGTGCCAGCAGTGATCAGGGTCGGTACACCGGGGAGCTGTTTTTT,CASSDQGRYTGELFF
TRBJ1-1,-,TRBV6-1,few,TGTGCCAGCAGTGAAGTGGCCTCCCTGGGGGTGAACACTGAAGCTTTCTTT,CASSEVASLGVNTEAFF
TRBJ2-1,-,TRBV6-1,many,TGTGCCAGCAGCCCCGTCGACAGTTACAATGAGCAGTTCTTC,CASSPVDSYNEQFF
TRBJ1-2,-,TRBV20-1,few,TGCAGTGCCCGCCGAGAGGGGAGTGGCTACACCTTC,CSARREGSGYTF
TRBJ2-1,-,TRBV7-6,few,TGTGCCAGCAGCTTAGAAGTCCCGGGGGCCCACAATGAGCAGTTCTTC,CASSLEVPGAHNEQFF
TRBJ1-2,-,TRBV29-1,-,TGCAGCGTCCCCACAGGGTCTGGCTACACCTTC,CSVPTGSGYTF
TRBJ2-1,TRBD2,TRBV30,-,TGTGCCTGGACAAGGACTAGTTATGAGCAGTTCTTC,CAWTRTSYEQFF
TRBJ2-7,-,TRBV4-2,few,TGTGCCAGCAGCCAAGAAGGACAGATTTCCTACGAGCAGTACTTC,CASSQEGQISYEQYF
TRBJ2-1,-,TRBV29-1,-,TGCAGCGTTTCCGGAGGGACCTACAATGAGCAGTTCTTC,CSVSGGTYNEQFF
TRBJ2-2,-,TRBV12-3/TRBV12-4,-,TGTGCCAGCAGTTTTGGGGAGTTGGCCGGGGAGCTGTTTTTT,CASSFGELAGELFF
TRBJ2-1,-,TRBV6-2/TRBV6-3,few,TGTGCCAGCAGTCAATCCCCGGGGGGCTGGCAGTTCTTC,CASSQSPGGWQFF
TRBJ2-5,-,TRBV5-1,few,TGCGCCAGCAGCTGGGAAAACTCAGAGACCCAGTACTTC,CASSWENSETQYF
TRBJ2-2,TRBD2,TRBV4-3,-,TGCGCCAGCAGCCAAGAAAGTAGCGGGAGTGCGAACACCGGGGAGCTGTTTTTT,CASSQESSGSANTGELFF
TRBJ1-5,TRBD1,TRBV25-1,few,TGTGCCAGCAGTGGCGGGGACAGGGTAAATCAGCCCCAGCATTTT,CASSGGDRVNQPQHF
TRBJ2-7,-,TRBV12-3/TRBV12-4,many,TGTGCCAGCAGCTTCGGCTCTTACGAGCAGTACTTC,CASSFGSYEQYF
TRBJ2-2,-,TRBV25-1,-,TGTGCCATCGGAACCGGGGAGCTGTTTTTT,CAIGTGELFF
TRBJ2-1,-,TRBV12-3/TRBV12-4,-,TGTGCCAGCAGTCCTTTTGGACCGGCTACTAATGAGCAGTTCTTC,CASSPFGPATNEQFF
TRBJ1-5,-,TRBV6-5,few,TGTGCCAGCAGTTACTACTTCTCAGGGCTTGGTCAGCCCCAGCATTTT,CASSYYFSGLGQPQHF
TRBJ1-1,-,TRBV6-2/TRBV6-3,-,TGTGCCAGCAGCCTGAGGATATCCATGAACACTGAAGCTTTCTTT,CASSLRISMNTEAFF
TRBJ2-3,-,TRBV15,few,TGTGCCACCAGAACCCGACAGGGCACAGATACGCAGTATTTT,CATRTRQGTDTQYF
TRBJ2-3,-,TRBV6-5,-,TGTGCCAGCAGTTACGCCGGGACACCTAGCACAGATACGCAGTATTTT,CASSYAGTPSTDTQYF
TRBJ1-2,-,TRBV6-5,many,TGTGCCAGCAGTTACTCAGACAGCTCCTATGGCTACACCTTC,CASSYSDSSYGYTF
TRBJ2-3,TRBD2,TRBV12-3/TRBV12-4,many,TGTGCCAGCAGTCTAGCGGGGCGGGCAGATACGCAGTATTTT,CASSLAGRADTQYF
TRBJ2-5,-,TRBV28,many,TGTGCCAGCGCCCCAGAGTACCAAGAGACCCAGTACTTC,CASAPEYQETQYF
TRBJ2-5,TRBD2,TRBV6-2/TRBV6-3,-,TGTGCCAGCAGTTCTGGAATCCTAGCGGGGGGCCTTACCCAGTACTTC,CASSSGILAGGLTQYF
TRBJ2-1,-,TRBV4-1,few,TGCGCCAGCAGCCAAGATCTTAGGGACACCCCCTACAATGAGCAGTTCTTC,CASSQDLRDTPYNEQFF
TRBJ2-1,-,TRBV5-1,-,TGCGCCAGCAGCTTGGCCACGGAGCGTCACAATGAGCAGTTCTTC,CASSLATERHNEQFF
TRBJ2-3,-,TRBV11-2,few,TGTGCCAGCAGCTTGAATCTACCTGTGCGCACAGATACGCAGTATTTT,CASSLNLPVRTDTQYF
TRBJ2-7,TRBD2,TRBV10-3,many,TGTGCCATCGCTAGCGGGGGTTCTTCCTACGAGCAGTACTTC,CAIASGGSSYEQYF
TRBJ1-2,-,TRBV10-1,few,TGCGCCAGCAGTGAGTCGATGGGGCAGAGCGATGGCTACACCTTC,CASSESMGQSDGYTF
TRBJ1-2,-,TRBV4-3,-,TGCGCCAGCAGCCAAGAATGGTTAACAGAGTATGGCTACACCTTC,CASSQEWLTEYGYTF